These 14 T cell receptor beta chains were sequenced from one sample in a study of blood T cell repertoires in COVID-19. Libraries were prepared by immunoSEQ multiplex PCR; TCRdb keeps only in-frame clonotypes and omits some of them. The table includes about 100,000 clones, more than 90% detected once. The sample was peripheral blood. The receptors derive from a young man with acute or convalescent COVID-19.

The rearrangement links TRBV2 to TRBJ1-1, with no clear D. The V gene's germline CDR1 is SNHLY and CDR2 FYNNEI. V was pared by 0 bases and J by 1 base, with 3 bases between. The CDR3 has 13 amino acids. This CDR3 reads CASSEAANTEAFF. CDR3 in DNA: TGTGCCAGCAGTGAAGCGGCGAACACTGAAGCTTTCTTT.

The chain employs TRBV7-9 and TRBJ2-7; D perhaps matches TRBD2 (6 bases). V was pared by 0 bases and J by 1 base, with 7 bases between. Germline CDR1 SEHNR, CDR2 FQNEAQ (reference sequence). This CDR3 has 14 residues. CDR3 protein: CASSLAGGSYEQYF. DNA of the CDR3: TGTGCCAGCAGCTTAGCGGGGGGTTCCTACGAGCAGTACTTC.

The gene calls are TRBV11-2 and TRBJ2-2, with D possibly being TRBD2 (7 bases). The CDR3 sequence is 15 residues long. The germline V gene has CDR1 SGHAT and CDR2 FQNNGV. Trimming pared 6 bases from V and 2 bases from J, leaving 13 bases between. The CDR3 DNA sequence: TGTGCCAGCAGTTTAAGGGGGGGAAACACCGGGGAGCTGTTTTTT. Its translation: CASSLRGGNTGELFF.

The CDR3 loop is CASTKLAGPNEQFF. DNA for the CDR3: TGTGCCAGCACCAAACTAGCGGGACCTAATGAGCAGTTCTTC. The J gene is TRBJ2-1, the V gene TRBV5-5; 10 bases are shared with TRBD2. Germline V gives CDR1 SGHKS, CDR2 YYEKEE (reference sequence). CDR3 length: 14 amino acids. V lost 6 bases to trimming and J lost 7 bases; unmatched junction nucleotides: 7.

The V and J genes are TRBV3-1 (or the pseudogene TRBV3-2) and TRBJ2-7; 8 nucleotides match TRBD2. There are 15 residues in the CDR3. CDR1 is LGHDT, CDR2 YNNKEL, per germline (reference sequence). V shed 5 bases, J shed 4 bases, and the junction held 10 bases outside the gene matches. This CDR3 is CASSFPLRGVYEQYF. CDR3 nucleotide sequence: TGTGCCAGCAGCTTCCCCCTGCGGGGGGTGTACGAGCAGTACTTC.

This clone was observed once. The V gene is TRBV5-1, the J gene TRBJ2-2; possibly TRBD1 for D (5 bases). The V end lost 7 bases, the J end lost 6 bases, and 19 bases lay between the germline ends. CDR1 is SGHRS and CDR2 is YFSETQ in the germline V gene. The CDR3 loop spans 15 amino acids. CDR3 sequence: CASCIETGAPGELFF. The CDR3 bases are TGCGCCAGCTGCATAGAAACTGGGGCACCCGGGGAGCTGTTTTTT.

J is TRBJ2-1 and V is TRBV30; 8 nucleotides match TRBD1. The CDR3 spans 13 residues. Germline trimming cut 7 bases from V and 0 bases from J; bases unmatched to any gene: 2. The germline CDR1 and CDR2 sequences are GTSNPN and SVGIG (reference sequence). For the CDR3, the DNA is TGTGCCTTAGGGACAGGCTCCTACAATGAGCAGTTCTTC. This sequence encodes CALGTGSYNEQFF. Complete variable domain (other parts from reference TRBV30 and TRBJ2-1): SQTIHQWPATLVQPVGSPLSLECTVEGTSNPNLYWYRQAAGRGLQLLFYSVGIGQISSEVPQNLSASRPQDRQFILSSKKLLLSDSGFYLCALGTGSYNEQFFGPGTRLTVL.

The V call is TRBV12-5, the J call TRBJ1-2, with D unclear. CDR1 and CDR2 (germline): LGHNT, FRNRAP. The CDR3 totals 12 residues. The V and J ends lost 8 bases and 2 bases respectively, with 9 bases between them. CDR3 region: CASHYSNYGYTF. DNA for the CDR3: TGTGCTAGTCATTACTCAAACTATGGCTACACCTTC.

CDR3 in DNA: TGTGCCAGCAGCGTAGGGGACAGAGGCACTGAAGCTTTCTTT. It specifies CASSVGDRGTEAFF. The rearrangement uses TRBV9 and TRBJ1-1; 7 nucleotides match TRBD1. Germline assignment: CDR1 SGDLS and CDR2 YYNGEE. This CDR3 is 14 amino acids long. The V gene end was trimmed by 0 bases and the J gene end by 4 bases; junction bases not matched to a gene: 3. The whole variable domain, remainder taken from reference TRBV9 and TRBJ1-1, is DSGVTQTPKHLITATGQRVTLRCSPRSGDLSVYWYQQSLDQGLQFLIQYYNGEERAKGNILERFSAQQFPDLHSELNLSSLELGDSALYFCASSVGDRGTEAFFGQGTRLTVV.

The chain employs TRBV4-1 and TRBJ2-5; the D is unclear. The CDR3 totals 13 residues. The V gene's germline CDR1 is MGHRA and CDR2 YSYEKL. V lost 1 base to trimming and J lost 10 bases, with 13 bases between them. CDR3 sequence (DNA): TGCGCCAGCAGCCAAGGTCAAGCCTTAATCCAGTACTTC. It codes for CASSQGQALIQYF.

This sequence joins TRBV24-1 and TRBJ1-2, with 8 bases that match TRBD1. Unmatched junction bases numbered 15, after V lost 4 bases and J lost 0 bases. Germline V CDR1 and CDR2: KGHDR, SFDVKD. This CDR3 is 19 amino acids long. The CDR3 region is CATSDHNRGQGLANYGYTF. As DNA, the CDR3 is TGTGCCACCAGTGACCATAACCGTGGACAGGGTTTAGCTAACTATGGCTACACCTTC.

The chain is built from TRBV24-1 and TRBJ2-1; TRBD2 is a possible D gene (5 bases). The V and J ends lost 3 bases and 0 bases respectively, with 17 bases between them. CDR3 length equals 18 residues. Germline V lookup: CDR1 KGHDR, CDR2 SFDVKD. The CDR3 region has the DNA TGTGCCACCAGTGATACGGAACTAGGGAGAAGCTCCTACAATGAGCAGTTCTTC. As protein: CATSDTELGRSSYNEQFF.

This clone appeared once. The chain carries TRBV12-5 and TRBJ1-3; D call uncertain. The CDR3 extends over 16 amino acids. Between the trimmed V and J ends, which lost 4 bases and 3 bases, there was a span of 16 bases. Looked up from germline, CDR1 is LGHNT and CDR2 is FRNRAP. As DNA, the CDR3 is TGTGCTAGTGGTTGGGGAGGCCTCGGAGGTGGAAACACCATATATTTT. Its protein is CASGWGGLGGGNTIYF.

The rearrangement links TRBV18 to TRBJ1-1; 11 bases map to TRBD1. Germline-derived CDR1 and CDR2 are KGHSH and LQKENI. The CDR3 loop spans 14 amino acids. The J segment lost 3 bases and the V segment lost 5 bases, leaving 2 bases of the junction unmatched. The chain's CDR3 is CASSSGQGDTEAFF. The CDR3 DNA is TGTGCCAGCTCATCGGGACAGGGGGACACTGAAGCTTTCTTT.